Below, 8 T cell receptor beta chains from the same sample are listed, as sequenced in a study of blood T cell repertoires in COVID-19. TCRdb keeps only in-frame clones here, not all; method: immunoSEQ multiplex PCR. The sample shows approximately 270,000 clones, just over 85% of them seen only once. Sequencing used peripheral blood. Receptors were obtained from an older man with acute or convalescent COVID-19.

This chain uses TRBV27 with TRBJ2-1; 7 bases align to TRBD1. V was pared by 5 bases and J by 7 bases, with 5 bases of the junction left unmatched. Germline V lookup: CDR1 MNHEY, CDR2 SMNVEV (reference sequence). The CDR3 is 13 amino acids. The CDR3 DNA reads TGTGCCAGCAGTCGACAGGGTTCGAATGAGCAGTTCTTC. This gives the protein CASSRQGSNEQFF.

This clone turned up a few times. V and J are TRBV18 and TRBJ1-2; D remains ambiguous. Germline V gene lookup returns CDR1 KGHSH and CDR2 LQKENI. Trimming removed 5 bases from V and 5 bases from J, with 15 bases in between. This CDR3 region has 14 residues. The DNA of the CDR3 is TGTGCCAGCTCATCTAATACGGTCCGGTATGGCTACACCTTC. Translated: CASSSNTVRYGYTF.

CDR3 loop: CASSLTSGGSYEQYF. CDR3 nucleotides: TGTGCCAGCAGTTTGACTAGCGGGGGGAGCTACGAGCAGTACTTC. The chain links TRBV28 to TRBJ2-7; the match to TRBD2 covers 13 bases. The CDR3 is 15 amino acids. V lost 3 bases and J lost 3; bases outside the gene matches: 2. Germline lookup yields CDR1 MDHEN and CDR2 SYDVKM.

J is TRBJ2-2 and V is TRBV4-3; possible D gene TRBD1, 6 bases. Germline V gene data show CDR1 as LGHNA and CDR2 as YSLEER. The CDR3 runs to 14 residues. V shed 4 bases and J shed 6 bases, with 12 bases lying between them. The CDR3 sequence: CASSPFEGAGELFF. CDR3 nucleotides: TGCGCCAGCAGCCCCTTCGAGGGGGCCGGGGAGCTGTTTTTT.

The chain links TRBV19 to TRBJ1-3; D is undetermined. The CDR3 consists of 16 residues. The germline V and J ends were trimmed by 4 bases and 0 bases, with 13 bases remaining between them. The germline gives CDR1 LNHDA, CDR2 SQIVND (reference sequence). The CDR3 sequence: CASSTLGRSSGNTIYF. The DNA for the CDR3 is TGTGCCAGTAGTACCCTCGGGAGGAGCTCTGGAAACACCATATATTTT.

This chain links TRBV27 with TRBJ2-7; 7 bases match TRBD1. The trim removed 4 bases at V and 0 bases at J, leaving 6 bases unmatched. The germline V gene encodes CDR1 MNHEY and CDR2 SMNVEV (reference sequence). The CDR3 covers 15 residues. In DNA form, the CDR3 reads TGTGCCAGCAGTTCCTACAGGGGCAGCTCCTACGAGCAGTACTTC. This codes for CASSSYRGSSYEQYF.

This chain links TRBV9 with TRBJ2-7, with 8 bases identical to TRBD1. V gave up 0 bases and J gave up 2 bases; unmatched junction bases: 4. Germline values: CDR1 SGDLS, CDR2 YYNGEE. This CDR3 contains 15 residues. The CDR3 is CASSVGQGIPYEQYF. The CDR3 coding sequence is TGTGCCAGCAGCGTAGGACAGGGGATTCCCTACGAGCAGTACTTC.

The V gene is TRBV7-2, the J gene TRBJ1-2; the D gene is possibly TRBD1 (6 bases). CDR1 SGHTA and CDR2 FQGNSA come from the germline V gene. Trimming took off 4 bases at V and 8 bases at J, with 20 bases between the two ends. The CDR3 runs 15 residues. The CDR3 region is CASSSQRGTGFGYTF. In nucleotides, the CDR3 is TGTGCCAGCAGCTCCCAGAGGGGAACAGGGTTCGGCTACACCTTC.